These 6 T cell receptor beta chains originate from one sample sequenced in a study of PD-L1 blockade in urothelial cancer. Noted time point: pretreatment peripheral blood. Sequencing was performed with immunoSEQ multiplex PCR; in TCRdb, only in-frame clones are kept and a portion is missing. The data show 65,000 to 90,000 clones, around 83% seen once. The sample consisted of PBMCs, taken around atezolizumab (anti-PD-L1) treatment. Every receptor here comes from a woman in her seventies with urothelial cancer.

The rearrangement uses TRBV7-9 and TRBJ1-5; D is uncertain. V was clipped by 4 bases and J by 0 bases, with 7 bases between them. The CDR3 length is 14 residues. CDR1 and CDR2 from the germline V gene are SEHNR and FQNEAQ (reference sequence). The CDR3 region is CASSSSLSNQPQHF. CDR3 sequence (DNA): TGTGCCAGCAGCTCCTCACTTAGCAATCAGCCCCAGCATTTT.

The chain is built from TRBV19 and TRBJ1-1; TRBD1 agrees at 7 bases. V lost 7 bases to trimming and J lost 7 bases; unmatched junction nucleotides: 12. This CDR3 contains 14 residues. Germline V gene data show CDR1 as LNHDA and CDR2 as SQIVND (reference sequence). This chain's CDR3 is CASTRGAGQYEAFF. For the CDR3, the DNA is TGTGCCAGTACCCGAGGTGCGGGACAGTATGAAGCTTTCTTT.

The genes are TRBV2 and TRBJ2-2; 11 positions agree with TRBD2. Per germline, CDR1 SNHLY and CDR2 FYNNEI. V gave up 6 bases and J gave up 1 base; unmatched junction bases: 1. The CDR3 is 15 amino acids. CDR3 residues: CASRGLAGNTGELFF. The CDR3 DNA reads TGTGCCAGCAGAGGACTAGCGGGGAACACCGGGGAGCTGTTTTTT.

The chain links TRBV5-6 to TRBJ2-7, with 12 bases that match TRBD2. The CDR3 has 14 residues. The germline V gene encodes CDR1 SGHDT and CDR2 YYEEEE. V shed 4 bases and J 3 bases; nucleotides not matched to a gene: 2. CDR3 in DNA: TGTGCCAGCAGCCTACTAGCGGGAGGCTACGAGCAGTACTTC. As protein: CASSLLAGGYEQYF.

The J gene is TRBJ1-5, the V gene TRBV27, with TRBD1 identical over 12 bases. Germline loops: CDR1 MNHEY, CDR2 SMNVEV (reference sequence). The CDR3 is 20 amino acids. Germline trimming cut 5 bases from V and 6 bases from J; bases unmatched to any gene: 20. CDR3 residues: CASSLDRDRGQARRSQPQHF. The CDR3 bases are TGTGCCAGCAGTCTTGACCGGGACAGGGGGCAGGCTCGGAGAAGTCAGCCCCAGCATTTT.

The rearrangement links TRBV5-6 to TRBJ2-7; TRBD2 agrees at 13 bases. There are 16 residues in the CDR3. With V trimmed by 4 bases and J by 3 bases, 7 bases remained unmatched. CDR1 SGHDT and CDR2 YYEEEE come from the germline V gene. CDR3 sequence (DNA): TGTGCCAGCAGCCGCCGACTAGCGGGAGGCTACTACGAGCAGTACTTC. Encoded protein: CASSRRLAGGYYEQYF.